This section outlines one TCR beta chain sequence together with its context. Its antigen is as yet unknown. CDR1 and CDR2 (germline): SNHLY, FYNNEI. There are 13 residues in the CDR3. Trimming pared 10 bases from V and 0 bases from J, leaving 12 bases between. This record belongs to a study of spatial heterogeneity in lung cancer. A distinct unique molecular identifier was carried by each TCR cDNA molecule. TCRdb ran MiXCR on the 5' RACE reads and lists one entry per CDR3 protein. Here the sample spans about 94,000 distinct CDR3 sequences, roughly 21% being singletons. Regarding time point: blood at routine non-recurrence follow-up after resection. The study sequenced unsorted whole RNA from tumor, nontumor lung or frozen PBMC. The study, taken as a whole, reports: In blood, ubiquitous expanded tumor TCRs appeared more at resection than follow-up.

The clonotype comes from a male donor with early-stage non-small cell lung cancer. The chain has TRBV2 and TRBJ1-1; no clear D. Sequencing used PBMCs, obtained at follow-up. Here the CDR3 DNA reads TGTGCCATTCCACTTGGCGTGAACACTGAAGCTTTCTTT. It translates to CAIPLGVNTEAFF.